These T cell receptor beta chains were read from a single sample in a study of blood T cell repertoires in COVID-19. Repertoires were generated with immunoSEQ multiplex PCR, while TCRdb's copy carries only in-frame clones and drops some. The table includes tens of thousands of clones, 74% detected once. The sample taken for sequencing was peripheral blood. The receptors come from a man aged 65 to 79 with COVID-19, enrolled during active disease. CDR3s include the opening cysteine and the closing phenylalanine or tryptophan. A D gene is named only where the DNA matches it firmly. Clone sizes are given selectively: once, few, many, or a class where the clone is expanded.

>TRBJ2-2|TRBD1|.|TRBV29-1
TGCAGCGCCAGGACAGGGGGCCGATCCGGGGAGCTGTTTTTT
CSARTGGRSGELFF
>TRBJ2-1|TRBD2|.|TRBV4-1
TGCGCCAGTACTGCTAGCGGGAGTTACTACAATGAGCAGTTCTTC
CASTASGSYYNEQFF
>TRBJ2-2|.|.|TRBV30
TGTGCCTGGAATGGCTTTAACACCGGGGAGCTGTTTTTT
CAWNGFNTGELFF
>TRBJ2-3|.|few|TRBV4-1
TGCGCCAGCAGCCAGGAGGGATACACAGATACGCAGTATTTT
CASSQEGYTDTQYF
>TRBJ1-1|.|.|TRBV7-9
TGTGCCAGCAGCGAGCAGGGTAACACTGAAGCTTTCTTT
CASSEQGNTEAFF
>TRBJ1-5|.|.|TRBV7-2
TGTGCCAGCAGCTCCCAGACAGACTTCAATCAGCCCCAGCATTTT
CASSSQTDFNQPQHF
>TRBJ2-7|TRBD1|.|TRBV6-5
TGTGCCAGCAGTTACATCCGACAGGGGGCGGTTATAGAGCAGTACTTC
CASSYIRQGAVIEQYF
>TRBJ1-1|.|.|TRBV6-1
TGTGCCAGCAGTGAACGGGCAGCCGGGGACACTGAAGCTTTCTTT
CASSERAAGDTEAFF
>TRBJ2-7|.|.|TRBV6-5
TGTGCCAGCAGCCCAGGGGCAGGGGATACCTACGAGCAGTACTTC
CASSPGAGDTYEQYF
>TRBJ1-5|.|.|TRBV28
TGTGCCAGCAGTCAACAGGGAATGGGCAATCAGCCCCAGCATTTT
CASSQQGMGNQPQHF
>TRBJ2-2|TRBD1|few|TRBV7-8
TGTGCCAGCAGCTTCGGGACAGGGAACACCGGGGAGCTGTTTTTT
CASSFGTGNTGELFF
>TRBJ2-1|TRBD1|.|TRBV6-2/TRBV6-3
TGTGCCAGCAGTTACACGGACAGGGTTGGGTACAATGAGCAGTTCTTC
CASSYTDRVGYNEQFF
>TRBJ2-7|.|.|TRBV5-5
TGTGCCAGCAGCTCGAGGGCAGGTTTTAACTACGAGCAGTACTTC
CASSSRAGFNYEQYF
>TRBJ2-3|.|.|TRBV28
TGTGCCAGCAGTCGACAGGAGTTGACCGGGGCGAAAGATACGCAGTATTTT
CASSRQELTGAKDTQYF
>TRBJ2-1|TRBD2|.|TRBV4-1
TGCGCCAGCAGCCAAGAGCCAGCGGGAGGGAGCAATGAGCAGTTCTTC
CASSQEPAGGSNEQFF
>TRBJ2-3|.|.|TRBV7-3
TGTGCCAGCAGCTTAGTGGGCCTGGGCACAGATACGCAGTATTTT
CASSLVGLGTDTQYF
>TRBJ2-3|TRBD2|.|TRBV11-2
TGTGCCAGCAGCGCAATCGGAGGGAGGGCCACAGATACGCAGTATTTT
CASSAIGGRATDTQYF
>TRBJ1-4|TRBD1|.|TRBV6-5
TGTGCCAGGCAAACCCTTTACAGGGGTAATGAAAAACTGTTTTTT
CARQTLYRGNEKLFF
>TRBJ1-5|TRBD1|once|TRBV6-2/TRBV6-3
TGTGCCAGCAGCAAAGGGACAGGGTCCCAGCCCCAGCATTTT
CASSKGTGSQPQHF